What follows are 13 T cell receptor beta chains derived from one specimen sequenced in a study of T cell responses to AZD1222 COVID-19 vaccine. Some clones are missing from TCRdb's copy, which holds only in-frame ones; the method was immunoSEQ multiplex PCR. The sample shows approximately 150,000 clones, approximately 86% of them seen only once. The material sequenced was peripheral blood, taken on day 0 of AZD1222 vaccination. These receptors all stem from an adult in good health.

J is TRBJ1-1 and V is TRBV6-5; D call uncertain. The CDR3 totals 16 residues. Germline CDR1 reads MNHEY; CDR2 reads SVGAGI. V gave up 4 bases and J gave up 1 base, with 16 bases separating them. In DNA form, the CDR3 reads TGTGCCAGCAGTTCCCTCGCCGTTTGGGGGAACACTGAAGCTTTCTTT. It yields the protein CASSSLAVWGNTEAFF.

The chain combines TRBV21-1 with TRBJ2-7; the table's D call TRBD2 went unverified against the DNA. TRBV21-1 is a known pseudogene. This CDR3 comprises 17 residues. CDR3 sequence reads: CASSKGGVASLSYEQYF. The DNA of the CDR3 is TGTGCCAGCAGCAAAGGGGGGGTAGCCTCACTTTCCTACGAGCAGTACTTC.

The table lists this clone with a count of one. The chain recombines TRBV4-1 with TRBJ2-7, with TRBD2 matching over 9 bases. V lost 1 base and J lost 3; bases outside the gene matches: 7. CDR3 length: 16 amino acids. Germline CDR1 MGHRA, CDR2 YSYEKL. CDR3 in DNA: TGCGCCAGCAGCCAAGGGGCGACTAGCGGTTACTACGAGCAGTACTTC. Protein sequence: CASSQGATSGYYEQYF.

V and J are TRBV19 and TRBJ2-6, with D tentatively TRBD1 (5 bases). The CDR3 is 18 residues long. Germline loops: CDR1 LNHDA, CDR2 SQIVND (reference sequence). V was pared by 9 bases and J by 0 bases, with 21 bases between. The CDR3 loop reads CASHPLRQGVSGANVLTF. DNA for the CDR3: TGTGCCAGCCATCCCCTCCGGCAAGGGGTCTCTGGGGCCAACGTCCTGACTTTC.

V and J are TRBV2 and TRBJ2-7, with D tentatively TRBD2 (5 bases). CDR1 is SNHLY, CDR2 FYNNEI, per germline. The germline V and J ends were trimmed by 1 base and 6 bases, with 13 bases remaining between them. The CDR3 has 14 amino acids. DNA of the CDR3: TGTGCCAGCAGTGAAGGAGGGCCGCCCGGCGAGCAGTACTTC. It yields the protein CASSEGGPPGEQYF.

This chain links TRBV5-8 with TRBJ2-7, with TRBD2 as a possible D gene (6 bases). The V gene lost 1 base and the J gene lost 2 bases, with 10 bases spanning the gap. This CDR3 has 14 residues. Germline assignment: CDR1 SGHTS and CDR2 YDEGEE. CDR3 sequence (DNA): TGTGCCAGCAGCTTGCGGAGGGTTACCTACGAGCAGTACTTC. Encoded protein: CASSLRRVTYEQYF. Based on the CDR3 plus reference TRBV5-8 and TRBJ2-7, the full variable domain is EAGVTQSPTHLIKTRGQQATLRCSPISGHTSVYWYQQALGLGLQFLLWYDEGEERNRGNFPPRFSGRQFPNYSSELNVNALELEDSALYLCASSLRRVTYEQYFGPGTRLTVT.

J is TRBJ2-7 and V is TRBV30; the match to TRBD2 covers 9 bases. This CDR3 has 13 amino acids. V lost 0 bases, J lost 7 bases, and 4 bases stayed unmatched. Germline lookup yields CDR1 GTSNPN and CDR2 SVGIG (reference sequence). The CDR3 loop is CAWSVSAGGEQYF. The CDR3 DNA reads TGTGCCTGGAGTGTAAGCGCGGGGGGGGAGCAGTACTTC.

Only one count was recorded for this clone. This chain uses TRBV6-5 with TRBJ1-2, with D unresolved. Per germline, CDR1 MNHEY and CDR2 SVGAGI. The length of the CDR3 is 13 residues. Between the trimmed V and J ends, which lost 6 bases and 4 bases, there was a span of 12 bases. CDR3 loop: CASRLGNSYGYTF. CDR3 bases: TGTGCCAGCAGGTTAGGTAACAGCTATGGCTACACCTTC.

This clone occurred once. The CDR3 sequence is CAWSIGLAGELFF. As DNA, the CDR3 is TGTGCCTGGAGCATAGGCTTGGCCGGGGAGCTGTTTTTT. V gene TRBV30 combines with J gene TRBJ2-2; D not certain. The CDR3 totals 13 residues. V gave up 3 bases and J gave up 6 bases, with 11 bases separating them. CDR1 GTSNPN and CDR2 SVGIG come from the germline V gene (reference sequence).

In its sample, this clone was seen a few times. This chain links TRBV28 with TRBJ1-5; 7 positions agree with TRBD1. The CDR3 consists of 15 residues. CDR1 and CDR2 (germline): MDHEN, SYDVKM. Trimming at V came to 4 bases and at J to 4 bases, leaving 7 bases not matched to a gene. CDR3 residues: CASSSDRALNQPQHF. As DNA, the CDR3 is TGTGCCAGCAGTTCTGACAGGGCCCTAAATCAGCCCCAGCATTTT.

This sequence joins TRBV30 and TRBJ2-4; D unclear. Trimming shortened V by 2 bases and J by 2 bases, and 7 bases separated the two germline ends. Germline-derived CDR1 and CDR2 are GTSNPN and SVGIG (reference sequence). The CDR3 spans 13 residues. The CDR3 bases are TGTGCCTGGAGTAGAAGTTCCAAAAACATTCAGTACTTC. Amino acid sequence: CAWSRSSKNIQYF.

This clone was detected once. The V gene is TRBV6-5, the J gene TRBJ2-1; D not certain. The CDR3 runs 14 residues. Germline CDR1 and CDR2: MNHEY and SVGAGI. Between the trimmed V and J ends, which lost 0 bases and 7 bases, there was a span of 10 bases. The CDR3 region is CASSYSTLRNEQFF. The CDR3 region has the DNA TGTGCCAGCAGTTACTCGACACTGAGGAATGAGCAGTTCTTC.

The chain links TRBV24-1 to TRBJ2-3; 9 bases line up with TRBD1. This CDR3 has 15 residues. Losses at the gene ends were 6 bases for V and 3 bases for J; bases not matched to a gene: 6. CDR1 is KGHDR and CDR2 is SFDVKD in the germline V gene. Here the CDR3 DNA reads TGTGCCACCAGTAAGGGACAGGGCGTTACAGATACGCAGTATTTT. It is translated as CATSKGQGVTDTQYF.